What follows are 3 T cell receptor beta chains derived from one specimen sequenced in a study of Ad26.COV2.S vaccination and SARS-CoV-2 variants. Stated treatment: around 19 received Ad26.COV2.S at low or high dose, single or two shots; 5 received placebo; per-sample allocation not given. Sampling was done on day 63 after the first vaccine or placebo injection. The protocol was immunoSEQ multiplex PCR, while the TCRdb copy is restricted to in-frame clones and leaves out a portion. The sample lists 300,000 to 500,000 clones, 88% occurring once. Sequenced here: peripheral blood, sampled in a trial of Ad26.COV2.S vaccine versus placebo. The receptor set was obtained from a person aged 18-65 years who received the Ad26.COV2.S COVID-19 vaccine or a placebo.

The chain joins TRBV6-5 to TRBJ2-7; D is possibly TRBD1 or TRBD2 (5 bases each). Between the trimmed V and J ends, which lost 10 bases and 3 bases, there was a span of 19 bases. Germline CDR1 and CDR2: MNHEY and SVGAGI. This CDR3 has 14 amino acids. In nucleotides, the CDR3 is TGTGCCACCAAATGGGGTGGTGGGGGCTACGAGCAGTACTTC. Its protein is CATKWGGGGYEQYF.

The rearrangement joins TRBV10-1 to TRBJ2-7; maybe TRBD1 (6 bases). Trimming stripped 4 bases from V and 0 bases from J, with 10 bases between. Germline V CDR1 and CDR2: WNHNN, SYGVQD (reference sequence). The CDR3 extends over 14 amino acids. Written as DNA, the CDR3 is TGCGCCAGCAGTGCGGGGACAAGCTCCTACGAGCAGTACTTC. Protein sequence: CASSAGTSSYEQYF.

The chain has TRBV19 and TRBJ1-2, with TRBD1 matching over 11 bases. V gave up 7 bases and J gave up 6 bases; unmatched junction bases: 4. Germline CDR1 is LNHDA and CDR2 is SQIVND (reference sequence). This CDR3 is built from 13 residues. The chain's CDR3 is CASTRTGGHGYTF. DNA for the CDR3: TGTGCCAGTACCAGGACAGGGGGCCATGGCTACACCTTC.